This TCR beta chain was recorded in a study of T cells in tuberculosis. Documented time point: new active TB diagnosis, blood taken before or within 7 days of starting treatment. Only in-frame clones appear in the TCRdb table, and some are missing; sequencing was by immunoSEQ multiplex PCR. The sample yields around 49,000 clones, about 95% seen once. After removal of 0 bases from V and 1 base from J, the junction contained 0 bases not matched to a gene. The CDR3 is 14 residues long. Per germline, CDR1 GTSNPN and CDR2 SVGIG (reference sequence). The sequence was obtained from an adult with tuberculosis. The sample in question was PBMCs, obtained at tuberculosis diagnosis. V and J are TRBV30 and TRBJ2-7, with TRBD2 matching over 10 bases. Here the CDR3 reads CAWSVLAGSYEQYF. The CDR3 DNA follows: TGTGCCTGGAGTGTACTAGCGGGGTCCTACGAGCAGTACTTC.